This T cell receptor (beta chain) emerged from a study of cytomegalovirus exposure and HLA in healthy donors. PCR amplification relied on 60 Vbeta primers (plus 13 Jbeta primers). Sequencing was performed with immunoSEQ multiplex PCR; in TCRdb, only in-frame clones are kept and a portion is missing. Among some 160,000 clones listed, around four fifths were seen once. Germline assignment: CDR1 MNHEY and CDR2 SVGAGI. This CDR3 region has 12 residues. The V segment lost 8 bases and the J segment 7 bases; nucleotides outside the gene matches: 5. A note on this clone: Its antigen is not known. The identical CDR3 is also encoded by other nucleotide sequences in the sample.

Study-wide results and limits: A missense variant in DCLRE1C was later tied to TCR beta V- and J-gene trimming. Productive rates of about 87% or about 30% were seen for most TCR beta V segments in an earlier analysis. The study found most TCR sequences rare, yet found some public TCRs in many donors.

The sequencing sample was made of PBMCs. This clonotype was sampled from a male donor in good health and CMV-seronegative. The chain links TRBV6-5 to TRBJ1-2; 9 nucleotides line up with TRBD1. The CDR3 reads CASGQGLSGYTF. CDR3 nucleotides: TGTGCCAGCGGACAGGGGCTGTCTGGCTACACCTTC.